This T cell receptor beta chain was sequenced in a study of CD4 and CD8 cells across lung adenocarcinoma regions. CDR1 is SEHNR and CDR2 is FQNEAQ in the germline V gene (reference sequence). The CDR3 contains 15 residues. Trimming stripped 4 bases from V and 2 bases from J, with 13 bases between. TCRdb recomputed calls from the PCR reads with MiXCR, one row per CDR3 protein. In the table there are several thousand distinct CDR3 sequences, approximately 50% of which are singletons. This clonotype was observed a handful of times. Samples came from patients with localized non-small cell lung adenocarcinoma.

This receptor was taken from a male donor with lung adenocarcinoma. The CD4 and CD8 labels of this study may be unreliable. The sample was CD4+ T cells from the margin of a lung tumor. The V and J genes are TRBV7-9 and TRBJ2-3, with D possibly TRBD2 on 6 matching bases. CDR3 region: CASSWSSDHTDTQYF. CDR3 DNA sequence: TGTGCCAGCAGCTGGTCTAGCGACCACACAGATACGCAGTATTTT.